The TCR beta chain under discussion was sequenced for a study of cytomegalovirus exposure and HLA in healthy donors. On the study more broadly: Most genotyped donors, over 70% of fewer than 400, had Caucasian-associated genetic ancestry.

Notes on the study in general: Later analysis identified a missense DCLRE1C variant that was linked to TCR beta V- and J-gene trimming. Previous analysis showed most TCR beta V segments were productive about 87% or about 30% of the time.

Points on this clone: Its antigen remains unknown. At one end the junction does not follow the germline gene, possibly because of a read error.

PCR used 60 Vbeta primers and 13 Jbeta primers. Clones were sequenced by immunoSEQ multiplex PCR, and TCRdb holds only the in-frame ones, with some missing. This table holds 150,000 or so clones, around four fifths found once. The length of the CDR3 is 16 residues. CDR1 is SEHNR and CDR2 is FQNEAQ in the germline V gene (reference sequence). This sequence joins TRBV7-9 and TRBJ1-2; 7 positions agree with TRBD1. This TCR was recovered from a man aged 50 to 60 in good health and CMV-seropositive. The specimen was PBMCs. In DNA, the CDR3 is TGTTCCAGCAGCCCAACAACCGGGACAGAGGCCTATGGCTACACCTTC. This gives the protein CSSSPTTGTEAYGYTF.